These 29 T cell receptor beta chains were sequenced from one sample in a study of cytomegalovirus exposure and HLA in healthy donors. Both 60 Vbeta primers and 13 Jbeta primers went into the PCR. Clones were read by immunoSEQ multiplex PCR, and TCRdb kept only the in-frame ones, dropping some. The sample records some 180,000 clones, about four fifths being singletons. Sequenced: PBMCs. The origin of the receptors is a woman in her thirties in good health and CMV-seropositive.

CDR3 amino acids: CASSLSIMAGGSYNEQFF. The CDR3 DNA sequence: TGTGCCAGCAGTTTATCGATAATGGCGGGAGGAAGTTACAATGAGCAGTTCTTC. The V gene is TRBV28, the J gene TRBJ2-1; 8 positions match TRBD2. This CDR3 is built from 18 residues. J gave up 4 bases and V 1 base, and 12 bases lay outside the gene matches. Germline CDR1 reads MDHEN; CDR2 reads SYDVKM.

The sample holds a few counts of this clone. One end of the junction varies from germline; a read error may be responsible. This chain connects TRBV7-7 to TRBJ2-2; 7 nucleotides line up with TRBD2. The germline V gene encodes CDR1 SSHAT and CDR2 FNYEAQ (reference sequence). This CDR3 region has 18 residues. This CDR3 reads CASSLDPLWGGNTGELFF. CDR3 DNA: TGTGCTAGCAGCTTAGACCCCCTTTGGGGGGGGAACACCGGGGAGCTGTTTTTT.

This clone was seen a single time. The chain recombines TRBV6-5 with TRBJ2-7; no reliable D call. The ends were cut back, 2 bases at V and 0 bases at J, with 11 bases in the middle. Germline values: CDR1 MNHEY, CDR2 SVGAGI. CDR3 length: 15 amino acids. The CDR3 DNA sequence: TGTGCCAGCAGTTACCGTGGCAGATACTCCTACGAGCAGTACTTC. Amino acids: CASSYRGRYSYEQYF.

The V gene is TRBV5-1, the J gene TRBJ2-2, with 9 bases aligning to TRBD1. After removal of 0 bases from V and 4 bases from J, the junction contained 19 bases not matched to a gene. Germline values: CDR1 SGHRS, CDR2 YFSETQ. The length of the CDR3 is 21 residues. The CDR3 sequence: CASSLARDRVSNWVSTGELFF. The CDR3, as DNA: TGCGCCAGCAGCTTGGCCCGGGACAGGGTGTCCAATTGGGTCAGCACCGGGGAGCTGTTTTTT.

CDR3 residues: CASSYSADWSGYTF. The CDR3 DNA follows: TGTGCCAGCAGTTACTCGGCAGATTGGTCCGGCTACACCTTC. V is TRBV6-6 and J is TRBJ1-2; D is uncertain. Germline CDR1 MNHNY, CDR2 SVGAGI (reference sequence). CDR3 length equals 14 residues. The ends were cut back, 0 bases at V and 8 bases at J, with 13 bases in the middle.

Concerning this clone itself: The junction departs from the called germline gene at one end, perhaps through a read error. The CDR3 DNA reads as TGTGCCAGCACCTTACGGGACAGGGAGTTTGGCTACACCTTC. Protein sequence: CASTLRDREFGYTF. The J gene is TRBJ1-2, the V gene TRBV7-2; 9 bases agree with TRBD1. The length of the CDR3 is 14 residues. Germline V gene data show CDR1 as SGHTA and CDR2 as FQGNSA. Drawing the rest from reference TRBV7-2 and TRBJ1-2, the complete variable domain is GAGVSQSPSNKVTEKGKDVELRCDPISGHTALYWYRQSLGQGLEFLIYFQGNSAPDKSGLPSDRFSAERTGGSVSTLTIQRTQQEDSAVYLCASTLRDREFGYTFGSGTRLTVV.

The chain has TRBV4-1 and TRBJ2-7; TRBD2 is a possible D gene (6 bases). The CDR3 extends over 15 amino acids. V dropped 3 bases and J dropped 1 base, with 13 bases sitting between them. CDR1 is MGHRA, CDR2 YSYEKL, per germline. CDR3 region: CASSHGRGRSYEQYF. Here the CDR3 DNA reads TGCGCCAGCAGCCATGGTCGAGGGAGGTCCTACGAGCAGTACTTC.

This clone turned up a few times. The J gene is TRBJ1-5, the V gene TRBV2; D is unresolved. The CDR3 sequence is 15 residues long. Trimming shortened V by 4 bases and J by 6 bases, and 16 bases separated the two germline ends. Germline CDR1 and CDR2: SNHLY and FYNNEI. CDR3 amino acids: CASSAYGRSAQPQHF. CDR3 coding DNA: TGTGCCAGCAGTGCGTATGGGAGGTCGGCTCAGCCCCAGCATTTT.

The CDR3 reads CASSRLGLPSNRYTF. The CDR3 nucleotides read TGCGCCAGCAGCCGGCTGGGACTTCCCTCTAATCGCTACACCTTC. The chain links TRBV4-1 to TRBJ1-2, with a tentative D call TRBD1 (5 bases). V was pared by 4 bases and J by 9 bases, with 21 bases between. Looked up from germline, CDR1 is MGHRA and CDR2 is YSYEKL. This CDR3 is built from 15 residues.

This chain connects TRBV28 to TRBJ1-4, with D possibly TRBD1 on 5 matching bases. The CDR3 is 14 residues long. Germline V lookup: CDR1 MDHEN, CDR2 SYDVKM. The V gene lost 1 base and the J gene lost 8 bases, with 11 bases spanning the gap. The CDR3 reads CASSLSPGGEKLFF. Here the CDR3 DNA reads TGTGCCAGCAGTTTATCCCCCGGGGGAGAAAAACTGTTTTTT.

This chain links TRBV28 with TRBJ2-7; weak D call: TRBD1 (7 bases). Trimming left V 4 bases short and J 3 bases short, with 13 bases between. Germline assignment: CDR1 MDHEN and CDR2 SYDVKM. The CDR3 is 14 residues long. CDR3 DNA sequence: TGTGCCAGCAGTTCATCAGGGGGGATCTACGAGCAGTACTTC. Encoded protein: CASSSSGGIYEQYF.

This clone was counted a single time. V usage is TRBV21-1 and J usage is TRBJ2-6; TRBD1 is taken as the D call from the table, unchecked against the DNA. TRBV21-1 constitutes a pseudogene. The CDR3 sequence is 17 residues long. The CDR3 DNA reads as TGTGCCAGGGGACAGGGAGACCCCCTCTCTGGGGCCAACGTCCTGACTTTC. Amino acids: CARGQGDPLSGANVLTF.

The chain combines TRBV28 with TRBJ2-3, with D maybe TRBD2 (5 bases). This CDR3 has 15 residues. Trimming pared 5 bases from V and 5 bases from J, leaving 17 bases between. Germline V gene data show CDR1 as MDHEN and CDR2 as SYDVKM. The CDR3 nucleotides read TGTGCCAGCAGTCCAAACCCCGGACGGGGAGATACGCAGTATTTT. This codes for CASSPNPGRGDTQYF.

The chain has TRBV6-5 and TRBJ1-3; no definite D call. The CDR3 is 14 amino acids. Deletions cut 5 bases from V and 4 bases from J, with 12 bases between. Germline values: CDR1 MNHEY, CDR2 SVGAGI. The CDR3 sequence: CASSPPGGGNTIYF. CDR3 coding DNA: TGTGCCAGCAGTCCCCCGGGAGGGGGAAACACCATATATTTT.

The chain couples TRBV5-1 to TRBJ1-1; no clear D gene. Trimming left V 0 bases short and J 3 bases short, with 9 bases between. CDR3 length equals 14 residues. The germline V gene has CDR1 SGHRS and CDR2 YFSETQ. The CDR3 DNA reads TGCGCCAGCAGCTTGGCGAGGGCGGACACTGAAGCTTTCTTT. Translating it yields CASSLARADTEAFF.

This chain uses TRBV27 with TRBJ2-5; a possible D gene is TRBD1 (6 bases). The CDR3 loop spans 16 amino acids. CDR1 and CDR2 (germline): MNHEY, SMNVEV (reference sequence). V was cut by 1 base and J by 5 bases, with 17 bases left in between. CDR3 protein: CASSLWSPGTGETQYF. The CDR3 nucleotides are TGTGCCAGCAGTTTATGGTCTCCGGGTACAGGGGAGACCCAGTACTTC.

This chain joins TRBV19 and TRBJ2-7; weak D call: TRBD1 (5 bases). CDR1 and CDR2 from the germline V gene are LNHDA and SQIVND (reference sequence). The V and J ends lost 1 base and 2 bases respectively, with 12 bases between them. The CDR3 spans 15 residues. This chain's CDR3 is CASSIGTAGTYEQYF. The CDR3 DNA reads TGTGCCAGTAGTATAGGCACTGCAGGGACCTACGAGCAGTACTTC.

This clone was detected only a few times. The chain has TRBV7-2 and TRBJ1-4; 9 nucleotides agree with TRBD1. Germline-derived CDR1 and CDR2 are SGHTA and FQGNSA. V gave up 0 bases and J gave up 5 bases; unmatched junction bases: 4. The CDR3 loop spans 16 amino acids. For the CDR3, the DNA is TGTGCCAGCAGCTTAGCACCCGGACAGGGGAATGAAAAACTGTTTTTT. Its translation: CASSLAPGQGNEKLFF. The entire variable domain, with the rest obtained from reference TRBV7-2 and TRBJ1-4, is as follows: GAGVSQSPSNKVTEKGKDVELRCDPISGHTALYWYRQSLGQGLEFLIYFQGNSAPDKSGLPSDRFSAERTGGSVSTLTIQRTQQEDSAVYLCASSLAPGQGNEKLFFGSGTQLSVL.

The rearrangement links TRBV4-2 to TRBJ2-7; TRBD2 aligns across 8 bases. This CDR3 spans 14 amino acids. After removal of 1 base from V and 2 bases from J, the junction contained 1 base not matched to a gene. Germline loops: CDR1 LGHNA, CDR2 YNFKEQ. In DNA, the CDR3 is TGTGCCAGCAGCCAAGTAGCGGGGACCTACGAGCAGTACTTC. It encodes CASSQVAGTYEQYF.

In this sample, this clone turned up once. The rearrangement joins TRBV5-1 to TRBJ2-1, with D perhaps matching TRBD1 (6 bases). V was trimmed by 3 bases and J by 6 bases, leaving 19 bases between them. CDR3 length equals 16 residues. Germline V gene lookup returns CDR1 SGHRS and CDR2 YFSETQ. The CDR3 sequence: CASSSGQRGRLNEQFF. The DNA of the CDR3 is TGCGCCAGCAGCTCCGGACAGAGGGGTAGGCTCAATGAGCAGTTCTTC.

J is TRBJ2-1 and V is TRBV30; 8 bases are a match to TRBD1. The CDR3 is 12 amino acids. V was pared by 3 bases and J by 11 bases, with 6 bases of the junction left unmatched. The V gene's germline CDR1 is GTSNPN and CDR2 SVGIG (reference sequence). The CDR3 region is CAWSYDRGQQFF. The CDR3 coding sequence is TGTGCCTGGAGCTACGACAGGGGACAGCAGTTCTTC.

The rearrangement joins TRBV7-6 to TRBJ2-1, with D perhaps matching TRBD1 (6 bases). The CDR3 totals 17 residues. The V end was cut by 4 bases, the J end by 3 bases, with 19 bases between. In germline, CDR1 is SGHVS, CDR2 FNYEAQ. The CDR3 sequence is CASSSSTGLRGYNEQFF. Written as DNA, the CDR3 is TGTGCCAGCAGCTCTTCTACAGGGCTCAGGGGCTACAATGAGCAGTTCTTC.

This clone was seen only a few times. The CDR3 region is CASSLHRELAGELFF. CDR3 sequence (DNA): TGCGCCAGCAGCTTGCACAGGGAACTGGCCGGGGAGCTGTTTTTT. This sequence joins TRBV5-1 and TRBJ2-2, with a possible D match to TRBD1 (6 bases). The V end was cut by 1 base, the J end by 6 bases, with 13 bases between. This CDR3 region has 15 residues. Germline V gives CDR1 SGHRS, CDR2 YFSETQ.

This chain links TRBV5-1 with TRBJ2-3, with TRBD2 matching 13 bases. Germline V gene sequence: CDR1 SGHRS, CDR2 YFSETQ. The CDR3 extends over 15 amino acids. The junction had 7 bases not matched to a gene; V was cut back by 4 bases and J by 8 bases. For the CDR3, the DNA is TGCGCCAGCAGCAAAGGACTAGCGGGAGACGGTACGCAGTATTTT. Its protein product is CASSKGLAGDGTQYF. The full variable domain, in which reference TRBV5-1 and TRBJ2-3 provide the parts outside the CDR3, is KAGVTQTPRYLIKTRGQQVTLSCSPISGHRSVSWYQQTPGQGLQFLFEYFSETQRNKGNFPGRFSGRQFSNSRSEMNVSTLELGDSALYLCASSKGLAGDGTQYFGPGTRLTVL.

Only one count was recorded for this clone. The V call is TRBV2, the J call TRBJ2-3, with a tentative D call TRBD1 (6 bases). CDR3 size: 15 residues. Germline V gene lookup returns CDR1 SNHLY and CDR2 FYNNEI. V lost 4 bases and J lost 0, with 11 bases in between. The CDR3 nucleotides are TGTGCCAGCAGTGCCAACAGGGAGAGCACAGATACGCAGTATTTT. Amino acid sequence: CASSANRESTDTQYF. Variable domain in full (rest from reference TRBV2 and TRBJ2-3): EPEVTQTPSHQVTQMGQEVILRCVPISNHLYFYWYRQILGQKVEFLVSFYNNEISEKSEIFDDQFSVERPDGSNFTLKIRSTKLEDSAMYFCASSANRESTDTQYFGPGTRLTVL.

The rearrangement links TRBV7-4 to TRBJ1-1; the match to TRBD1 covers 11 bases. Germline assignment: CDR1 SGHVT and CDR2 SQSDAQ. The CDR3 is made up of 18 amino acids. Losses at the gene ends were 1 base for V and 2 bases for J; bases not matched to a gene: 9. The DNA for the CDR3 is TGTGCCAGCAGCTTAGTGATCGGACAGGGGGCAGTTAACACTGAAGCTTTCTTT. Translating gives CASSLVIGQGAVNTEAFF.

The J gene is TRBJ1-4, the V gene TRBV30; no firm D call. The CDR3 covers 15 residues. Germline CDR1 reads GTSNPN; CDR2 reads SVGIG (reference sequence). The V end was cut by 7 bases, the J end by 2 bases, with 17 bases between. The CDR3 protein is CASHYPTQTNEKLFF. DNA of the CDR3: TGTGCCTCCCACTACCCGACCCAGACTAATGAAAAACTGTTTTTT.

This rearrangement joins TRBV28 to TRBJ1-1; TRBD1 might be the D (5 bases). Germline-derived CDR1 and CDR2 are MDHEN and SYDVKM. The CDR3 consists of 12 residues. The V gene lost 5 bases and the J gene lost 5 bases, with 9 bases spanning the gap. The CDR3 bases are TGTGCCAGCAGTCCAGGGTGGACTGAAGCTTTCTTT. Its protein product is CASSPGWTEAFF.

V gene TRBV28 combines with J gene TRBJ2-2, with a weak D call TRBD2 (6 bases). There are 14 residues in the CDR3. CDR1 is MDHEN, CDR2 SYDVKM, per germline. Trimming stripped 7 bases from V and 10 bases from J, with 19 bases between. DNA for the CDR3: TGTGCCAGCACTCAGGCGGGGCTTCTCGAGGAGCTGTTTTTT. Its protein is CASTQAGLLEELFF.